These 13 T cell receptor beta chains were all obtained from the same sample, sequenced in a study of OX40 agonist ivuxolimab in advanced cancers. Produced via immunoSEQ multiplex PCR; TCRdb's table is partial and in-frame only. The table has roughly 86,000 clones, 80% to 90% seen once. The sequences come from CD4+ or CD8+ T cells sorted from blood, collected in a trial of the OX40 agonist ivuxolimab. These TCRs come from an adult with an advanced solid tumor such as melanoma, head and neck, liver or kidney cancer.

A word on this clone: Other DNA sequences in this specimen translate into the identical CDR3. In DNA, the CDR3 is TGTGCCAGCAGGACGGTTAGCAATCAGCCCCAGCATTTT. This sequence encodes CASRTVSNQPQHF. The V gene is TRBV28, the J gene TRBJ1-5, with unresolved D. This CDR3 is 13 amino acids long. The ends were cut back, 6 bases at V and 0 bases at J, with 6 bases in the middle. Germline CDR1 reads MDHEN; CDR2 reads SYDVKM.

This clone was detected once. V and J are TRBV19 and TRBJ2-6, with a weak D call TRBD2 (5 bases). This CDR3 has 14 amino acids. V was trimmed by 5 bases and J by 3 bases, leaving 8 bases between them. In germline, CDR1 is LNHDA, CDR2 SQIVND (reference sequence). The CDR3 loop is CASSRGYGANVLTF. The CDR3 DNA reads TGTGCCAGTAGTCGGGGTTATGGGGCCAACGTCCTGACTTTC. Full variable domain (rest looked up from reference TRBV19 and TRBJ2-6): DGGITQSPKYLFRKEGQNVTLSCEQNLNHDAMYWYRQDPGQGLRLIYYSQIVNDFQKGDIAEGYSVSREKKESFPLTVTSAQKNPTAFYLCASSRGYGANVLTFGAGSRLTVL.

The CDR3 here is CASSPGLVGGEQFF. CDR3 DNA: TGTGCCAGCAGTCCCGGACTAGTCGGGGGTGAGCAGTTCTTC. The V call is TRBV28, the J call TRBJ2-1, with 7 positions matching TRBD2. The CDR3 consists of 14 residues. The germline CDR1 and CDR2 sequences are MDHEN and SYDVKM. V trimming: 5 bases; J trimming: 9 bases; junction bases outside the gene matches: 10.

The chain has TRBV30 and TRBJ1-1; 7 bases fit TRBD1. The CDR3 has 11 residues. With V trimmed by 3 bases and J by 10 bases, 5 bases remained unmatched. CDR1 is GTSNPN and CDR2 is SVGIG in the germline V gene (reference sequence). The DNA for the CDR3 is TGTGCCTGGAGGGGGACAGTTCGAGCTTTCTTT. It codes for CAWRGTVRAFF.

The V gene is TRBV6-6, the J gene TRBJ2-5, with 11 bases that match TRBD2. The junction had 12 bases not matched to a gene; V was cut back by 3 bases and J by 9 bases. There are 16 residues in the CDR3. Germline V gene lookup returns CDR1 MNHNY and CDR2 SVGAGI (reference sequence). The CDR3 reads CASSYPTSGETGSQYF. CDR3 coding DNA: TGTGCCAGCAGTTATCCGACTAGCGGGGAGACAGGGTCCCAGTACTTC.

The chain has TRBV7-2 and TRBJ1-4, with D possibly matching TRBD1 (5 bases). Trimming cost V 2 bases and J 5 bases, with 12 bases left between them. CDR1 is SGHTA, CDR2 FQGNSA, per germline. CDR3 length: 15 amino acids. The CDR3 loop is CASSLRGGDNEKLFF. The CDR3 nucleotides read TGTGCCAGCAGCTTACGTGGCGGGGACAATGAAAAACTGTTTTTT.

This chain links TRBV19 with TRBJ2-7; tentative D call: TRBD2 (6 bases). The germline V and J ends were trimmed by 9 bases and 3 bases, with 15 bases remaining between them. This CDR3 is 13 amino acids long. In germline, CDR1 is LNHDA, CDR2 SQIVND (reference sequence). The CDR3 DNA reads TGTGCCAGGATCCCGGGACTTAACTACGAGCAGTACTTC. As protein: CARIPGLNYEQYF. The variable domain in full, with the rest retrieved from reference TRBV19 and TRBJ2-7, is DGGITQSPKYLFRKEGQNVTLSCEQNLNHDAMYWYRQDPGQGLRLIYYSQIVNDFQKGDIAEGYSVSREKKESFPLTVTSAQKNPTAFYLCARIPGLNYEQYFGPGTRLTVT.

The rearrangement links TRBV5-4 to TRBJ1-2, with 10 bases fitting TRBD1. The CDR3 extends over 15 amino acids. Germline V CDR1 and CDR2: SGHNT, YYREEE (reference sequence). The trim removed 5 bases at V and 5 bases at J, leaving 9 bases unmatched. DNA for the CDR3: TGTGCCAGCAGACGCGCCGGGACAGGGGAATATGGCTACACCTTC. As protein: CASRRAGTGEYGYTF.

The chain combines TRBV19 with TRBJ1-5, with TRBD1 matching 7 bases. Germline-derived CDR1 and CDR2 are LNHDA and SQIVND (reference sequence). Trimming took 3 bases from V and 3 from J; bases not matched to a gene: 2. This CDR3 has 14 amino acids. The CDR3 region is CASSIRGINQPQHF. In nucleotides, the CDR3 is TGTGCCAGTAGTATCAGGGGGATCAATCAGCCCCAGCATTTT.

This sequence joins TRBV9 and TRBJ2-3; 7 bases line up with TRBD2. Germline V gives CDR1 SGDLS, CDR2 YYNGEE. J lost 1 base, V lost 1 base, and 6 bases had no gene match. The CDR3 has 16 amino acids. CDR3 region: CASSVTTGGRTDTQYF. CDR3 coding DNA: TGTGCCAGCAGCGTAACGACGGGGGGACGCACAGATACGCAGTATTTT. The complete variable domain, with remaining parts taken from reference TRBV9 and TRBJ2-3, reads DSGVTQTPKHLITATGQRVTLRCSPRSGDLSVYWYQQSLDQGLQFLIQYYNGEERAKGNILERFSAQQFPDLHSELNLSSLELGDSALYFCASSVTTGGRTDTQYFGPGTRLTVL.

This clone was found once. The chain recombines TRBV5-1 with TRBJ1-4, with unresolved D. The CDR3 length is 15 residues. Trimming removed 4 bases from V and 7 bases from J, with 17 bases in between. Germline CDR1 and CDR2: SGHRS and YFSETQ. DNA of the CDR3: TGCGCCAGCAGCCCCCGGCCCATCGAGGGTGAAAAACTGTTTTTT. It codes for CASSPRPIEGEKLFF.

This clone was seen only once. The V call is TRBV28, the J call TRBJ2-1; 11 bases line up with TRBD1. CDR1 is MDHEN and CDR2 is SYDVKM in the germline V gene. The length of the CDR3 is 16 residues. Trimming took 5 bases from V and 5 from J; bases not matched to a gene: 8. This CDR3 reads CASSAPGTGGNNEQFF. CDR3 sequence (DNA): TGTGCCAGCAGTGCCCCCGGGACAGGGGGTAACAATGAGCAGTTCTTC.

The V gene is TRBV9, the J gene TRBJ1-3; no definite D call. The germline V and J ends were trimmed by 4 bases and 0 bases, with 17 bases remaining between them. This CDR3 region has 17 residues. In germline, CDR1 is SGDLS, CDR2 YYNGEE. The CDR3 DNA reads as TGTGCCAGCAGCCCCCTCGAAGACGGCTACTCTGGAAACACCATATATTTT. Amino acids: CASSPLEDGYSGNTIYF.